This T cell receptor beta chain was sequenced during a study of blood T cell repertoires in COVID-19. Study information: T cells, B-cell-depleted T cells, or PBMCs supplied cDNA or gDNA.

From germline, CDR1 is MNHEY and CDR2 SVGAGI. The CDR3 contains 13 residues. V gave up 8 bases and J gave up 4 bases; unmatched junction bases: 7. Study processing details: Counts of nucleated cells, estimated from reference gene primer amplification, were obtained. Sequencing was performed with immunoSEQ multiplex PCR; in TCRdb, only in-frame clones are kept and a portion is missing. Clone size and the V and J calls come from that table; the DNA yielded D and trimming. The repertoire holds about 220,000 clones, with 65% to 85% as singletons. The clonotype originates from a woman between 50 and 59 years old with acute or convalescent COVID-19. This sequence joins TRBV6-5 and TRBJ2-7; the match to TRBD2 covers 8 bases. The sequenced sample consisted of peripheral blood. The CDR3 sequence: CASASSGGYEQYF. CDR3 nucleotide sequence: TGTGCCAGCGCGTCCAGCGGGGGTTACGAGCAGTACTTC.